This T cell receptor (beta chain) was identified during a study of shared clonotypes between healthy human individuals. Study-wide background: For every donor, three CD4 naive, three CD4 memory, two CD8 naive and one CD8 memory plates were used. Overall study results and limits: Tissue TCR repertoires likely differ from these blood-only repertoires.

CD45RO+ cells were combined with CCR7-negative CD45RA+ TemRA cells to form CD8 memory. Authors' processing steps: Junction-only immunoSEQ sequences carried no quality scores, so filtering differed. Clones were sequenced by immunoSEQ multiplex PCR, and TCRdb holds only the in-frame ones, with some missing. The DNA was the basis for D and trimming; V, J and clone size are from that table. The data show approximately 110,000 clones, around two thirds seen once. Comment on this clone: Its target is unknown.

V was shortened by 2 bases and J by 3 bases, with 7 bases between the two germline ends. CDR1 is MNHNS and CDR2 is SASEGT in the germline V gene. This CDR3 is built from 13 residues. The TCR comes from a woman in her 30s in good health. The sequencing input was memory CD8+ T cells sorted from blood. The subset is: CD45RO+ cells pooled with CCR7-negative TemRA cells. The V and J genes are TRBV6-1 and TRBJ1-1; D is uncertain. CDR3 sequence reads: CASSELSDTEAFF. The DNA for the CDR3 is TGTGCCAGCAGTGAACTCTCTGACACTGAAGCTTTCTTT.